This entry lists 25 T cell receptor beta chains sequenced from one sample in a study of blood T cells in healthy people across ages. Alongside a J-beta primer mix, a sample-barcoded 5' primer served in a second PCR lasting about 6 to 11 cycles. MiXCR was run by TCRdb on the 5' RACE reads, yielding one entry per CDR3 protein. The sample consists of hundreds of thousands of distinct CDR3 sequences, 52% of them appearing once. Material for sequencing was blood. Source of these receptors: a woman of 80 years or more in good health.

Many counts were recorded for this clonotype. The rearrangement uses TRBV3-1 and TRBJ1-2, with TRBD1 matching 12 bases. With 4 bases clipped from V and 4 bases from J, the junction kept 10 bases outside the gene matches. Germline V gene data show CDR1 as LGHDT and CDR2 as YNNKEL (reference sequence). The CDR3 sequence is 17 residues long. The CDR3 sequence is CASSPPGQGAFGYGYTF. CDR3 coding DNA: TGTGCCAGCAGCCCGCCGGGACAGGGGGCGTTTGGCTATGGCTACACCTTC.

This clonotype was detected once. The chain joins TRBV4-3 to TRBJ2-5, with TRBD2 as a possible D gene (5 bases). Germline loops: CDR1 LGHNA, CDR2 YSLEER. CDR3 length equals 16 residues. CDR3: CAENLSGRTEGETQYF. The CDR3 DNA follows: TGCGCAGAGAATCTATCGGGCAGGACCGAGGGAGAGACCCAGTACTTC.

This clonotype was observed a single time. A much larger clone differs by one base, so this may be a read error. This chain links TRBV29-1 with TRBJ1-2; D is unclear. This CDR3 spans 13 amino acids. Per the germline V gene, CDR1 is SQVTM and CDR2 is ANQGSEA. With 4 bases removed from V and 2 bases from J, the gap between germline ends came to 11 bases. CDR3 DNA sequence: TGCAGCGTTGTGGGAGTAGCAAACTATGGCTACACCTTC. Translation gives CSVVGVANYGYTF.

The genes are TRBV9 and TRBJ2-5, with D maybe TRBD1 (5 bases). The CDR3 is made up of 16 amino acids. V was pared by 4 bases and J by 1 base, with 17 bases between. The V gene's germline CDR1 is SGDLS and CDR2 YYNGEE. The CDR3 DNA follows: TGTGCCAGCAGCTTCGAGGACACGCCCGGCCAAGAGACCCAGTACTTC. This gives the protein CASSFEDTPGQETQYF.

This clonotype was seen repeatedly, ten times or more. DNA for the CDR3: TGTGCCAGCAGCCCGACGGTGAGTGGGAAGACAGACTCCTACGAGCAGTACTTC. Translating it yields CASSPTVSGKTDSYEQYF. V is TRBV5-6 and J is TRBJ2-7, with D possibly TRBD1 on 5 matching bases. The CDR3 is 18 amino acids. Per the germline V gene, CDR1 is SGHDT and CDR2 is YYEEEE. V was pared by 4 bases and J by 0 bases, with 23 bases between.

This clonotype was detected only once. This rearrangement joins TRBV27 to TRBJ2-4; possible D gene TRBD2, 5 bases. TRBJ2-7 matches the DNA end more closely, so the J call is doubtful. This CDR3 has 13 amino acids. The V gene's germline CDR1 is MNHEY and CDR2 SMNVEV (reference sequence). The CDR3 region is CASSSGSGCEQYF. Written as DNA, the CDR3 is TGTGCCAGCAGTTCGGGTTCGGGGTGCGAGCAGTACTTC.

The chain is built from TRBV15 and TRBJ2-1, with D unresolved. Germline V CDR1 and CDR2: LNHNV, YYDKDF (reference sequence). V was trimmed by 0 bases and J by 7 bases, leaving 10 bases between them. CDR3 length: 14 amino acids. The CDR3 reads CATSRDFSQNEQFF. CDR3 in DNA: TGTGCCACCAGCAGAGATTTTTCACAGAATGAGCAGTTCTTC.

In this sample, this clonotype turned up many times. The chain couples TRBV6-6 to TRBJ2-1, with 10 bases that match TRBD1. CDR1 MNHNY and CDR2 SVGAGI come from the germline V gene (reference sequence). V shed 5 bases and J 10 bases; nucleotides not matched to a gene: 11. The length of the CDR3 is 15 residues. Here the CDR3 reads CASSAAGQGPVEQFF. CDR3 nucleotides: TGTGCCAGCAGTGCCGCGGGACAGGGGCCCGTCGAGCAGTTCTTC.

This chain uses TRBV5-5 with TRBJ2-3; TRBD2 agrees at 7 bases. Germline V gene lookup returns CDR1 SGHKS and CDR2 YYEKEE (reference sequence). Unmatched junction bases numbered 7, after V lost 3 bases and J lost 0 bases. The CDR3 covers 16 residues. CDR3 nucleotide sequence: TGTGCCAGCAGCTCCGGACTAGGAGCGAGCACAGATACGCAGTATTTT. It codes for CASSSGLGASTDTQYF.

This chain connects TRBV29-1 to TRBJ2-1; 7 bases match TRBD1. The CDR3 totals 11 residues. Per germline, CDR1 SQVTM and CDR2 ANQGSEA. Germline trimming cut 5 bases from V and 7 bases from J; bases unmatched to any gene: 2. Here the CDR3 reads CSVPTGNEQFF. In DNA, the CDR3 is TGCAGCGTTCCGACAGGGAATGAGCAGTTCTTC.

Regarding this clonotype: This may stem from a read error, because a much larger clone lies one nucleotide away. The chain has TRBV3-1 and TRBJ2-3; 11 bases line up with TRBD2. Germline lookup yields CDR1 LGHDT and CDR2 YNNKEL (reference sequence). V trimming: 4 bases; J trimming: 2 bases; junction bases outside the gene matches: 11. The CDR3 is 18 residues long. The CDR3 here is CASSLGKLAGVTTDTQYF. CDR3 coding DNA: TGTGCCAGCAGCCTTGGGAAACTAGCGGGAGTAACCACAGATACGCAGTATTTT.

Comment on this clonotype: One base away lies a much larger clone, so this may be a sequencing read error. The chain employs TRBV20-1 and TRBJ2-1; possibly TRBD2 for D (6 bases). The assigned J gene may be wrong: the sequence end matches TRBJ2-7 better. Germline V gives CDR1 DFQATT, CDR2 SNEGSKA (reference sequence). The CDR3 is made up of 14 amino acids. CDR3 DNA sequence: TGCAGTGCTAGTACGGGACTTTTGTACAATGAGCAGTACTTC. Its protein product is CSASTGLLYNEQYF.

The chain links TRBV6-6 to TRBJ2-1; a possible D gene is TRBD2 (5 bases). Germline loops: CDR1 MNHNY, CDR2 SVGAGI (reference sequence). V was clipped by 6 bases and J by 6 bases, with 21 bases between them. This CDR3 spans 16 amino acids. The CDR3 is CASSDSQWRFANEQFF. CDR3 nucleotide sequence: TGTGCCAGCAGCGATTCTCAGTGGAGGTTCGCCAATGAGCAGTTCTTC.

This clonotype was seen a few times. It may be a read error: a sequence one base away is much more abundant. The chain combines TRBV7-2 with TRBJ2-1; 7 nucleotides align to TRBD1. The trim removed 5 bases at V and 10 bases at J, leaving 5 bases unmatched. This CDR3 is 12 amino acids long. Germline V gives CDR1 SGHTA, CDR2 FQGNSA. In nucleotides, the CDR3 is TGTGCCAGCAGCGAACAGGGGAAGGAGCAGTTCTTC. Translating gives CASSEQGKEQFF. Looking up the rest from reference TRBV7-2 and TRBJ2-1 gives the full variable domain: GAGVSQSPSNKVTEKGKDVELRCDPISGHTALYWYRQSLGQGLEFLIYFQGNSAPDKSGLPSDRFSAERTGGSVSTLTIQRTQQEDSAVYLCASSEQGKEQFFGPGTRLTVL.

This sequence joins TRBV28 and TRBJ1-5; D is perhaps TRBD1 (6 bases). The germline V gene has CDR1 MDHEN and CDR2 SYDVKM. This CDR3 is built from 12 residues. Trimming removed 9 bases from V and 6 bases from J, with 12 bases in between. The CDR3 spells CASTGFRQPQHF. CDR3 DNA: TGTGCCAGTACAGGGTTCCGTCAGCCCCAGCATTTT.

The V and J genes are TRBV14 and TRBJ2-3, with unresolved D. V lost 1 base and J lost 1, with 12 bases in between. Germline assignment: CDR1 SGHDN and CDR2 FVKESK. This CDR3 has 16 residues. This CDR3 reads CASSQGLSERTDTQYF. The CDR3 coding sequence is TGTGCCAGCAGCCAAGGACTGAGCGAGCGCACAGATACGCAGTATTTT.

In regard to this clonotype: A read error may explain this, as a much larger clone is one base away. This chain connects TRBV7-2 to TRBJ2-1, with TRBD1 as a possible D gene (5 bases). This CDR3 comprises 16 residues. Germline V CDR1 and CDR2: SGHTA, FQGNSA. The DNA of the CDR3 is TGTGCCAACAGCAATCTCCCGGGTTATAGGGGCGGTGAGCAGTTCTTC. Its protein is CANSNLPGYRGGEQFF. The whole variable domain, remainder taken from reference TRBV7-2 and TRBJ2-1, is GAGVSQSPSNKVTEKGKDVELRCDPISGHTALYWYRQSLGQGLEFLIYFQGNSAPDKSGLPSDRFSAERTGGSVSTLTIQRTQQEDSAVYLCANSNLPGYRGGEQFFGPGTRLTVL.

This clonotype was recorded at least ten times. The chain employs TRBV2 and TRBJ2-1, with TRBD2 as a possible D gene (5 bases). V lost 7 bases and J 10 bases, leaving 23 bases between the germline ends. CDR1 and CDR2 from the germline V gene are SNHLY and FYNNEI. This CDR3 region has 15 residues. The CDR3 bases are TGTGCCAGCAATAAATACGACTACCAAGGCGAGGAGCAGTTCTTC. The encoded protein is CASNKYDYQGEEQFF. Drawing the rest from reference TRBV2 and TRBJ2-1, the complete variable domain is EPEVTQTPSHQVTQMGQEVILRCVPISNHLYFYWYRQILGQKVEFLVSFYNNEISEKSEIFDDQFSVERPDGSNFTLKIRSTKLEDSAMYFCASNKYDYQGEEQFFGPGTRLTVL.

The chain uses TRBV29-1 and TRBJ2-1; maybe TRBD2 (5 bases). V was shortened by 2 bases and J by 7 bases, with 12 bases between the two germline ends. This CDR3 has 13 amino acids. Germline V gene data show CDR1 as SQVTM and CDR2 as ANQGSEA. CDR3 bases: TGCAGCGTTGAAAAGGAGGCAGTGAATGAGCAGTTCTTC. It specifies CSVEKEAVNEQFF.

This clonotype came up many times. The genes are TRBV20-1 and TRBJ2-3; unclear D gene. V was clipped by 3 bases and J by 4 bases, with 11 bases between them. The CDR3 extends over 13 amino acids. The germline gives CDR1 DFQATT, CDR2 SNEGSKA (reference sequence). CDR3 protein: CSARVLGPDTQYF. CDR3 sequence (DNA): TGCAGTGCTAGGGTTCTAGGGCCAGATACGCAGTATTTT.

A remark on this clonotype: A much bigger clone sits one base away, suggesting this may be a read error. The gene calls are TRBV5-1 and TRBJ2-5; TRBD2 matches 7 bases. V dropped 4 bases and J dropped 11; count of bases not matched to a gene: 14. The CDR3 consists of 14 residues. Germline CDR1 and CDR2: SGHRS and YFSETQ. CDR3 sequence reads: CASSVDVGRDEQYF. CDR3 DNA: TGCGCCAGCAGCGTTGATGTGGGGAGGGATGAGCAGTACTTC.

The chain joins TRBV6-2 or TRBV6-3 to TRBJ2-1; the D gene is possibly TRBD1 (5 bases). The germline gives CDR1 MNHEY, CDR2 SVGEGT. CDR3 length: 18 amino acids. Trimming pared 5 bases from V and 0 bases from J, leaving 20 bases between. In DNA form, the CDR3 reads TGTGCCAGCAGTCCTCTCAGGACATCTGGAAGCTCCTACAATGAGCAGTTCTTC. Protein sequence: CASSPLRTSGSSYNEQFF.

This clonotype was observed a few times. A much larger clone sits a single nucleotide away, making a read error possible. The chain recombines TRBV2 with TRBJ2-7, with unresolved D. From germline, CDR1 is SNHLY and CDR2 FYNNEI. This CDR3 region has 14 residues. Deletions cut 4 bases from V and 7 bases from J, with 17 bases between. The CDR3 sequence is CASSGNLQWGEQYF. The CDR3 nucleotides are TGTGCCAGCAGTGGTAACTTACAGTGGGGTGAGCAGTACTTC.

The CDR3 DNA sequence: TGTGCCAGCAGTTTACGGCGGGCCCAAGAGACCCAGTACTTC. Its translation is CASSLRRAQETQYF. This chain connects TRBV12-3 or TRBV12-4 to TRBJ2-5; D is perhaps TRBD2 (5 bases). V lost 2 bases and J lost 1, with 8 bases in between. The CDR3 consists of 14 residues.

In regard to this clonotype: A much larger clone is a single base away; this may be a read error. The CDR3 DNA sequence: TGCGCCAGCAGCACCCAAGGAATCGGCTCCTACAATGAGCAGTTCTTC. It is translated as CASSTQGIGSYNEQFF. The J gene is TRBJ2-1, the V gene TRBV5-1; D is ambiguous. The V end was cut by 4 bases, the J end by 0 bases, with 14 bases between. CDR1 and CDR2 (germline): SGHRS, YFSETQ. The CDR3 has 16 amino acids.